This T cell receptor (beta chain) was captured in a study of B cell selection in AIRE deficiency. Study results and limitations: About 30.6% of healthy-donor shared Treg TCRbeta sequences appeared in patient Tconv cells.

Assay used: immunoSEQ multiplex PCR; TCRdb lists only in-frame clones, some missing. The repertoire holds about 25,000 clones, with roughly 96% as singletons. The sorted conventional CD4 T cells were gated as CD4+CD127+. There are 15 residues in the CDR3. Trimming stripped 2 bases from V and 4 bases from J, with 14 bases between. CDR1 and CDR2 (germline): SGHVS, FQNEAQ. Turning to this clone: Its antigen is not identified.

The source of this sequence is a human donor with AIRE deficiency. The sample was conventional CD4+ T cells sorted from PBMCs. The chain carries TRBV7-8 and TRBJ1-1; the D gene is possibly TRBD1 (5 bases). The CDR3 loop reads CASSLNGGGGTEAFF. The CDR3 nucleotides read TGTGCCAGCAGCTTAAATGGGGGTGGCGGCACTGAAGCTTTCTTT.